The clone carrying this T cell receptor (beta chain) was detected only a few times. The antigen remains unidentified. Unmatched junction bases numbered 8, after V lost 2 bases and J lost 2 bases. The CDR3 extends over 17 amino acids. CDR1 and CDR2 (germline): SGHVS, FQNEAQ. TCRdb independently ran MiXCR on the RT-PCR reads; one entry per CDR3 protein. Found here are about 190,000 distinct CDR3 sequences, approximately 15% of them singletons; the top ten hold about a quarter. This entry comes from a study of response to subunit inactivated influenza vaccine. Study-wide results and caveats: That few new T cells are recruited by each seasonal influenza vaccination was the authors' suggestion.

The receptor comes from a man aged 45-65 years who received an inactivated influenza vaccine. This chain uses TRBV7-8 with TRBJ2-1; the match to TRBD2 covers 8 bases. Sequenced material: CD8+ T cells sorted from PBMCs, taken roughly 5 days after vaccination. The CDR3 coding sequence is TGTGCCAGCAGCTTAAGAGTGGCGGGAGGTCCCTACAATGAGCAGTTCTTC. Residues: CASSLRVAGGPYNEQFF.